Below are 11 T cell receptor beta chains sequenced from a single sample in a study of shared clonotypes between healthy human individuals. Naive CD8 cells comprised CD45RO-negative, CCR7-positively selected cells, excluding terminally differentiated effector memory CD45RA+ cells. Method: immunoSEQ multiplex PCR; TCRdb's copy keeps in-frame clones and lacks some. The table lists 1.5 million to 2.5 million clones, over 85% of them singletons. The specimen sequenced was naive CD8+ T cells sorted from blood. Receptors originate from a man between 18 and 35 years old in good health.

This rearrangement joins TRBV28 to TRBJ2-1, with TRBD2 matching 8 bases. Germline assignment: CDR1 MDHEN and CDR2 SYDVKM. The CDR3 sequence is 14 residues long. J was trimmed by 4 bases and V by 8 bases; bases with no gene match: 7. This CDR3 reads CASLQAGEYNEQFF. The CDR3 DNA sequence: TGTGCCAGCCTTCAAGCGGGGGAATACAATGAGCAGTTCTTC.

The CDR3 sequence is CASSSDRGPEAFF. The CDR3 DNA sequence: TGTGCCAGCAGCTCAGACAGGGGTCCTGAAGCTTTCTTT. This rearrangement joins TRBV13 to TRBJ1-1, with 8 bases that match TRBD1. Germline assignment: CDR1 PRHDT and CDR2 FYEKMQ (reference sequence). The V and J ends lost 4 bases and 6 bases, in that order; junction bases with no gene match: 4. The CDR3 has 13 residues.

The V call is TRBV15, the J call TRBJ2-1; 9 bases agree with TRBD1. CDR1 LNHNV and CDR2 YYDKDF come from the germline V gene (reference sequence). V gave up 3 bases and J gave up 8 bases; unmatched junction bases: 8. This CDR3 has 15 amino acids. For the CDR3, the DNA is TGTGCCACCAGCAGTGAGGACAGGGGAATAGATGAGCAGTTCTTC. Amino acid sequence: CATSSEDRGIDEQFF. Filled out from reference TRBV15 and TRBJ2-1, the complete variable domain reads DAMVIQNPRYQVTQFGKPVTLSCSQTLNHNVMYWYQQKSSQAPKLLFHYYDKDFNNEADTPDNFQSRRPNTSFCFLDIRSPGLGDTAMYLCATSSEDRGIDEQFFGPGTRLTVL.

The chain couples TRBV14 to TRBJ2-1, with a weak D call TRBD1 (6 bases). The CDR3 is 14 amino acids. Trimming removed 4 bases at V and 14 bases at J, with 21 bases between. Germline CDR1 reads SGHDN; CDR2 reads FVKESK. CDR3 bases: TGTGCCAGCAGCCGAGGCTTGACAGGTCTTGGGGAGTTCTTC. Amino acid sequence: CASSRGLTGLGEFF.

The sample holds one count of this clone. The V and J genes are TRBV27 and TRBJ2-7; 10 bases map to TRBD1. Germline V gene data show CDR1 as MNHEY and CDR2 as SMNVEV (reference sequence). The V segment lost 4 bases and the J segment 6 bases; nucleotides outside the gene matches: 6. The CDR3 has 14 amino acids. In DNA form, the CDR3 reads TGTGCCAGCAGTTCGGGACAGGGGCTGACCGAGCAGTACTTC. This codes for CASSSGQGLTEQYF.

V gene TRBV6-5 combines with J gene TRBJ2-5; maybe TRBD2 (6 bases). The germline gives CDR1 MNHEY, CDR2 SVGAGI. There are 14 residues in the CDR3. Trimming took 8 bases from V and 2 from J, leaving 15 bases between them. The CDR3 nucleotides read TGTGCCAGCCGACTAGATTTGTTACAAGAGACCCAGTACTTC. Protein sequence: CASRLDLLQETQYF.

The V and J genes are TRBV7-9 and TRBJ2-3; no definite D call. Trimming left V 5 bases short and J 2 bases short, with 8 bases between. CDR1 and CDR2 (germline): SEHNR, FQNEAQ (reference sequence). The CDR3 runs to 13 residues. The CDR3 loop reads CASSHDNTDTQYF. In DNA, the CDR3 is TGTGCCAGCAGCCACGATAACACAGATACGCAGTATTTT.

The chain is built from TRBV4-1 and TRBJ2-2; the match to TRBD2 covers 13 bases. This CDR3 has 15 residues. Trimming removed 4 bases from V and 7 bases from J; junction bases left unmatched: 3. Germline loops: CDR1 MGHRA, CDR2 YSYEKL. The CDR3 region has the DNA TGCGCCAGCAGCCCAGGACTAGCGGGGGTCGGGGAGCTGTTTTTT. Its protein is CASSPGLAGVGELFF.

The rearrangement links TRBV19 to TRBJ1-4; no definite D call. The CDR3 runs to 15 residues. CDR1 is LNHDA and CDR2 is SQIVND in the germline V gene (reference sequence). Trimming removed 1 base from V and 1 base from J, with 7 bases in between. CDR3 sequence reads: CASSIVGGTNEKLFF. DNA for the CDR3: TGTGCCAGTAGTATAGTGGGTGGAACTAATGAAAAACTGTTTTTT.

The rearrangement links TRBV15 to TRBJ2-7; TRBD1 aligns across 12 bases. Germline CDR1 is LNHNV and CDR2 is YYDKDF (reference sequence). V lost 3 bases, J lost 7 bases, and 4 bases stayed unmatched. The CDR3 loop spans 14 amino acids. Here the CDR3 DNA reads TGTGCCACCAGCAGGGGACAGGGGGCTCATGAGCAGTACTTC. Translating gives CATSRGQGAHEQYF.

CDR3 in amino acids: CASSSGQGMAYEQYF. For the CDR3, the DNA is TGTGCCAGCAGTTCGGGACAGGGTATGGCCTACGAGCAGTACTTC. The chain employs TRBV27 and TRBJ2-7, with 9 bases identical to TRBD1. With 4 bases clipped from V and 2 bases from J, the junction kept 6 bases outside the gene matches. This CDR3 comprises 15 residues. Germline CDR1 and CDR2: MNHEY and SMNVEV (reference sequence).